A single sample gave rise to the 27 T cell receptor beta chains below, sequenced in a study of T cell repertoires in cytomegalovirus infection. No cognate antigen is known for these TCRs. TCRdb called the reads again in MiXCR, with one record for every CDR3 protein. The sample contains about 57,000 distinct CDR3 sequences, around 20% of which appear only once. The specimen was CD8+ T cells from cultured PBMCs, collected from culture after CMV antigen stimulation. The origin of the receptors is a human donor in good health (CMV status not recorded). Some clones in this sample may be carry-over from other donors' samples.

For the CDR3, the DNA is TGTGCCAGCAGCGGACTGAATTCACCCCTCCACTTT. Protein: CASSGLNSPLHF. The chain has TRBV7-2 and TRBJ1-6; D unclear. Deletions cut 5 bases from V and 7 bases from J, with 6 bases between. Germline CDR1 reads SGHTA; CDR2 reads FQGNSA. This CDR3 has 12 amino acids.

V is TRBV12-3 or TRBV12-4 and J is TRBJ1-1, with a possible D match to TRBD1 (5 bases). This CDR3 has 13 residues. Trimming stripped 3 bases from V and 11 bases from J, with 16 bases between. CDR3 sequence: CASSLVGGFRAFF. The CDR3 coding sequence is TGTGCCAGCAGTTTGGTGGGGGGGTTTAGGGCTTTCTTT.

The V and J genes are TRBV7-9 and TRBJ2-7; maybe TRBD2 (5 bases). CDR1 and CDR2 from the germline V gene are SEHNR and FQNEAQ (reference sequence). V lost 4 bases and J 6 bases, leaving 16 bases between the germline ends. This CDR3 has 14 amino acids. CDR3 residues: CASSSRDFSREQYF. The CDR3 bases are TGTGCCAGCAGCTCCCGGGATTTCTCCCGCGAGCAGTACTTC.

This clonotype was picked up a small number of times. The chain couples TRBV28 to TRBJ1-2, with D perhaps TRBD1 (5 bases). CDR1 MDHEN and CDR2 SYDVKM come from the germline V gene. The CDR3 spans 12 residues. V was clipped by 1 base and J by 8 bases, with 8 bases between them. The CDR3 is CASSLFREGYTF. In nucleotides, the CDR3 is TGTGCCAGCAGTTTATTCAGGGAGGGCTACACCTTC.

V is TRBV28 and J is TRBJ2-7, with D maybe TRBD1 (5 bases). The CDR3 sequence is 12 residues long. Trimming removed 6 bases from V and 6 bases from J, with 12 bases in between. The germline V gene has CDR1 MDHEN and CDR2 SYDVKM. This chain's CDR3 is CASRQQGTEQYF. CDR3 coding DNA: TGTGCCAGCAGACAGCAGGGTACCGAGCAGTACTTC.

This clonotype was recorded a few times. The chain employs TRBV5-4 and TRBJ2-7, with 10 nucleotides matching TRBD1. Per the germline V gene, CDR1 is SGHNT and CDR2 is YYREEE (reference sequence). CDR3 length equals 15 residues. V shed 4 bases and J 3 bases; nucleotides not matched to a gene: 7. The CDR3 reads CASSNPGQGFYEQYF. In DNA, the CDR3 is TGTGCCAGCAGCAATCCGGGACAGGGGTTCTACGAGCAGTACTTC.

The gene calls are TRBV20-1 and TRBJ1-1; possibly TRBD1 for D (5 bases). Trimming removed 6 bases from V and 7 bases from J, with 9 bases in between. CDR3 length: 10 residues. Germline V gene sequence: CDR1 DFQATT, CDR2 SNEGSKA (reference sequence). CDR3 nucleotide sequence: TGCAGTGCACCGGGACGTGAAGCTTTCTTT. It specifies CSAPGREAFF.

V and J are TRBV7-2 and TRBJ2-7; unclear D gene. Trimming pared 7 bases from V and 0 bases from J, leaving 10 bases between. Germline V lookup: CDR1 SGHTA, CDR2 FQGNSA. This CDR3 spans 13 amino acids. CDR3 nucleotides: TGTGCCAGCACCACAGCAAGCTCCTACGAGCAGTACTTC. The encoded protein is CASTTASSYEQYF.

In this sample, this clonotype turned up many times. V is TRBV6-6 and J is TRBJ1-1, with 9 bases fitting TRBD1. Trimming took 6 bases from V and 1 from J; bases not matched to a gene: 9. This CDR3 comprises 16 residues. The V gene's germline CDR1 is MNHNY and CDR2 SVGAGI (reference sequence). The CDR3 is CASSKGTGPPNTEAFF. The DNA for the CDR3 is TGTGCCAGCAGCAAGGGGACAGGGCCACCGAACACTGAAGCTTTCTTT.

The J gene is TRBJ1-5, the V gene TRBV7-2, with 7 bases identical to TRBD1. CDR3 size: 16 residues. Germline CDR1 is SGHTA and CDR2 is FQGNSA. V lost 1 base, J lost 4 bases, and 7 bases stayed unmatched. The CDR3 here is CASSLVSQGVNQPQHF. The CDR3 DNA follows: TGTGCCAGCAGCTTAGTCTCCCAGGGGGTAAATCAGCCCCAGCATTTT. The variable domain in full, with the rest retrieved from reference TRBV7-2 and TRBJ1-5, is GAGVSQSPSNKVTEKGKDVELRCDPISGHTALYWYRQSLGQGLEFLIYFQGNSAPDKSGLPSDRFSAERTGGSVSTLTIQRTQQEDSAVYLCASSLVSQGVNQPQHFGDGTRLSIL.

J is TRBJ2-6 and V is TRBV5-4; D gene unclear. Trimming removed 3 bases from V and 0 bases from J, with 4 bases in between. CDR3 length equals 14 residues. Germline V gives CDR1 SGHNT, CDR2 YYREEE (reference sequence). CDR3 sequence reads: CASSWDSGANVLTF. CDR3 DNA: TGTGCCAGCAGCTGGGACTCTGGGGCCAACGTCCTGACTTTC.

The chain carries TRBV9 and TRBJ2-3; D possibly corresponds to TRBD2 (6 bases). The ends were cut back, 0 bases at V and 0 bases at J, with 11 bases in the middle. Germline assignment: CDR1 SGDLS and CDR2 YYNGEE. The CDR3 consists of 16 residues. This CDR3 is CASSVEFAGSTDTQYF. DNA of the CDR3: TGTGCCAGCAGCGTAGAGTTCGCGGGGAGCACAGATACGCAGTATTTT. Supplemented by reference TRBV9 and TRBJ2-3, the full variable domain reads DSGVTQTPKHLITATGQRVTLRCSPRSGDLSVYWYQQSLDQGLQFLIQYYNGEERAKGNILERFSAQQFPDLHSELNLSSLELGDSALYFCASSVEFAGSTDTQYFGPGTRLTVL.

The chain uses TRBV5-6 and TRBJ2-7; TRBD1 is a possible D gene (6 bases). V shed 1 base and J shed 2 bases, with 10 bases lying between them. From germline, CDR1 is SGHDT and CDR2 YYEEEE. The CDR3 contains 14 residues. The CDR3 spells CASSLWNRAYEQYF. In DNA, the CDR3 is TGTGCCAGCAGCTTGTGGAACAGGGCCTACGAGCAGTACTTC. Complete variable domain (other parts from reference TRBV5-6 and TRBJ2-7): DAGVTQSPTHLIKTRGQQVTLRCSPKSGHDTVSWYQQALGQGPQFIFQYYEEEERQRGNFPDRFSGHQFPNYSSELNVNALLLGDSALYLCASSLWNRAYEQYFGPGTRLTVT.

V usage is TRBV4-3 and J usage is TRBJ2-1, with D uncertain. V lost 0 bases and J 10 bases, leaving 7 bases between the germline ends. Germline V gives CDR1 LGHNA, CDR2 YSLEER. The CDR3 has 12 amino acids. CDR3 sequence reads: CASSQEGKEQFF. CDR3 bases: TGCGCCAGCAGCCAAGAAGGAAAAGAGCAGTTCTTC.

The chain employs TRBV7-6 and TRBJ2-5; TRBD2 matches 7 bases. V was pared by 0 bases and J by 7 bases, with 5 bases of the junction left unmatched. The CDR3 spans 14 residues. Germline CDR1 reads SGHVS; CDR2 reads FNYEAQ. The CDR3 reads CASSLAGGPGTQYF. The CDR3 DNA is TGTGCCAGCAGCTTAGCGGGAGGGCCCGGGACCCAGTACTTC.

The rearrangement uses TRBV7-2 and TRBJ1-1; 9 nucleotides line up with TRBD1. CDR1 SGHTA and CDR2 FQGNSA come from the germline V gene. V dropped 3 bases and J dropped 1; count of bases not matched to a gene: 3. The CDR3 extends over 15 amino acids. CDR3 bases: TGTGCCAGCAGCTTTGGGACAGGGTCGAACACTGAAGCTTTCTTT. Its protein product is CASSFGTGSNTEAFF.

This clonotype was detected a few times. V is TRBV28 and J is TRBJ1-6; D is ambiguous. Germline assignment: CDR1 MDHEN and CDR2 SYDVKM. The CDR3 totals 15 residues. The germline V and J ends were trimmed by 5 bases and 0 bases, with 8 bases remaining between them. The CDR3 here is CASSLLSSYNSPLHF. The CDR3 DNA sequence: TGTGCCAGCAGTCTTCTCAGCTCCTATAATTCACCCCTCCACTTT.

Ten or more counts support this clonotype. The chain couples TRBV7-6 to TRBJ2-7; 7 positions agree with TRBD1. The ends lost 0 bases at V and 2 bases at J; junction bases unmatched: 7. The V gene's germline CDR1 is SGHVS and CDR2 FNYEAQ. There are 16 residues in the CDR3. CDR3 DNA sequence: TGTGCCAGCAGCTTAGCATCGGGCAGGGGGACCTACGAGCAGTACTTC. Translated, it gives CASSLASGRGTYEQYF.

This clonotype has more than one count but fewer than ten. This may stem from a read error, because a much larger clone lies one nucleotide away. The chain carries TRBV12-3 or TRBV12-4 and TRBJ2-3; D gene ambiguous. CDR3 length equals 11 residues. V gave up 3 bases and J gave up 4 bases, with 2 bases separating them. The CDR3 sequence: CASSFPDTQYF. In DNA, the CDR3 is TGTGCCAGCAGTTTTCCAGATACGCAGTATTTT.

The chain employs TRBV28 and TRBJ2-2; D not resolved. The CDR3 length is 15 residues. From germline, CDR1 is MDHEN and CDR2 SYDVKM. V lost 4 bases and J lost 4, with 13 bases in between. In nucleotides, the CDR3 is TGTGCCAGCAGTTCCCTAACCCAGGTCACCGGGGAGCTGTTTTTT. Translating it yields CASSSLTQVTGELFF.

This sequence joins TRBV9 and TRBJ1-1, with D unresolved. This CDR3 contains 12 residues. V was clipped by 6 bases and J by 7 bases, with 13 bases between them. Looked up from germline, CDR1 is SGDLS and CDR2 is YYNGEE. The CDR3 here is CASNPIMGEAFF. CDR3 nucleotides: TGTGCCAGCAACCCTATAATGGGTGAAGCTTTCTTT.

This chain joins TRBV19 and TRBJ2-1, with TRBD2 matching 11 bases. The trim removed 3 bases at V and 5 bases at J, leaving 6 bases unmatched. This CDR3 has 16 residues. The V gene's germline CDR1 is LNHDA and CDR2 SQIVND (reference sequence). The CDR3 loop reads CASSIRLAGGNNEQFF. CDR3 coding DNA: TGTGCCAGTAGTATTAGGCTAGCGGGGGGAAACAATGAGCAGTTCTTC.

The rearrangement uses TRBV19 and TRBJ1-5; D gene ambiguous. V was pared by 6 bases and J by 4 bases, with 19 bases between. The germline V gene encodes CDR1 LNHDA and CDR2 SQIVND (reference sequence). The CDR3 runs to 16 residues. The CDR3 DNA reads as TGTGCCAGTAGCCCGACTGAAGAGAGGTGGAATCAGCCCCAGCATTTT. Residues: CASSPTEERWNQPQHF.

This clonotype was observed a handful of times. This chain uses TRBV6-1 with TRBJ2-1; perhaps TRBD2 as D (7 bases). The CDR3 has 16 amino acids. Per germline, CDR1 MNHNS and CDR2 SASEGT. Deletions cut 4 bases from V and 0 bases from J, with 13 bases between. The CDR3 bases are TGTGCCAGCAGTGGAGAGGGGGGGGGCTCCTACAATGAGCAGTTCTTC. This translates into CASSGEGGGSYNEQFF.

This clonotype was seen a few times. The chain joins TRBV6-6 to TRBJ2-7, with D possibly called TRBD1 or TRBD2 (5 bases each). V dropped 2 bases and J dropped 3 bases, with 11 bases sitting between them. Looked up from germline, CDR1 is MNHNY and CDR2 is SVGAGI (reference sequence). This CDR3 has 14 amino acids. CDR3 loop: CASSYGGSVYEQYF. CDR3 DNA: TGTGCCAGCAGTTACGGGGGATCCGTCTACGAGCAGTACTTC.

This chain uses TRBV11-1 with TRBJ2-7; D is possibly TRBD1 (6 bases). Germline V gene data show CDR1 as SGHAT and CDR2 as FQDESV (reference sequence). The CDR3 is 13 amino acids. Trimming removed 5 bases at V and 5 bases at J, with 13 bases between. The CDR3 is CASSPSPGDEQYF. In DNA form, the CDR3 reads TGTGCCAGCAGCCCATCCCCAGGGGACGAGCAGTACTTC.

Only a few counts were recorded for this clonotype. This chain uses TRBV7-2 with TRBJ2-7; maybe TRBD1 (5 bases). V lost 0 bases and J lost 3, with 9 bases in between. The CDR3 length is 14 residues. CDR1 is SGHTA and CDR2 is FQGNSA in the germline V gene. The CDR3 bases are TGTGCCAGCAGCTTAGCGCCGACAGACTACGAGCAGTACTTC. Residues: CASSLAPTDYEQYF.